Presented here are 17 T cell receptor beta chains from one specimen sequenced in a study of beta chain features in type 1 diabetes. Sequencing targeted expressed TCRB transcripts, as all isolated RNA had been reverse transcribed. Assay: immunoSEQ multiplex PCR; the TCRdb copy retains only in-frame clones and omits some. The sample carries about 350,000 clones, around a fifth recorded once. The specimen sequenced was naive CD4+ T cells from blood. The source of these receptors is a young woman in good health.

The V call is TRBV18, the J call TRBJ2-1; possible D gene TRBD2, 6 bases. CDR3 length: 15 amino acids. V dropped 3 bases and J dropped 2 bases, with 11 bases sitting between them. Per germline, CDR1 KGHSH and CDR2 LQKENI. The CDR3 DNA reads TGTGCCAGCTCACCGGTCTGGGGGGCCTACAATGAGCAGTTCTTC. Translating gives CASSPVWGAYNEQFF.

The chain combines TRBV9 with TRBJ1-5; 9 nucleotides align to TRBD1. Germline V gene data show CDR1 as SGDLS and CDR2 as YYNGEE. V lost 4 bases to trimming and J lost 7 bases; unmatched junction nucleotides: 6. The CDR3 runs 14 residues. CDR3 protein: CASSRTGEYQPQHF. For the CDR3, the DNA is TGTGCCAGCAGCCGGACAGGGGAATACCAGCCCCAGCATTTT.

The rearrangement uses TRBV7-3 and TRBJ2-2; D remains ambiguous. CDR1 SGHTA and CDR2 FQGTGA come from the germline V gene. Trimming took 4 bases from V and 8 from J, leaving 5 bases between them. There are 11 residues in the CDR3. CDR3 in amino acids: CASSSSGELFF. The DNA for the CDR3 is TGTGCCAGCAGCTCCAGTGGGGAGCTGTTTTTT.

This clone was detected only a few times. The J gene is TRBJ2-3, the V gene TRBV11-2; a weak D match, TRBD1 (6 bases). The CDR3 loop spans 13 amino acids. Germline CDR1 reads SGHAT; CDR2 reads FQNNGV. V lost 5 bases and J lost 8, with 14 bases in between. The CDR3 here is CASSRYTGFTQYF. The CDR3 bases are TGTGCCAGCAGCCGCTACACAGGGTTTACGCAGTATTTT.

The rearrangement links TRBV30 to TRBJ2-4; possibly TRBD2 for D (6 bases). Germline V lookup: CDR1 GTSNPN, CDR2 SVGIG (reference sequence). Trimming cost V 1 base and J 0 bases, with 22 bases left between them. The CDR3 length is 19 residues. The CDR3 region is CAWSALRGHSPLAKNIQYF. In DNA, the CDR3 is TGTGCCTGGAGTGCGTTGCGGGGCCACTCCCCTCTAGCCAAAAACATTCAGTACTTC. The whole variable domain, remainder taken from reference TRBV30 and TRBJ2-4, is SQTIHQWPATLVQPVGSPLSLECTVEGTSNPNLYWYRQAAGRGLQLLFYSVGIGQISSEVPQNLSASRPQDRQFILSSKKLLLSDSGFYLCAWSALRGHSPLAKNIQYFGAGTRLSVL.

In its sample, this clone was seen a few times. The chain joins TRBV19 to TRBJ2-4; D uncertain. The CDR3 extends over 14 amino acids. Germline loops: CDR1 LNHDA, CDR2 SQIVND (reference sequence). Trimming took 6 bases from V and 1 from J, leaving 10 bases between them. CDR3: CASRHDGAKNIQYF. CDR3 DNA sequence: TGTGCCAGTAGACATGACGGGGCCAAAAACATTCAGTACTTC.

Here the CDR3 reads CATSPPPGQGVYSYEQYF. The CDR3 bases are TGTGCCACCAGCCCTCCTCCGGGACAGGGGGTTTACTCCTACGAGCAGTACTTC. The chain has TRBV15 and TRBJ2-7, with 11 bases matching TRBD1. Trimming cost V 5 bases and J 0 bases; bases outside gene matches: 12. The CDR3 sequence is 18 residues long. Germline V CDR1 and CDR2: LNHNV, YYDKDF (reference sequence).

The chain links TRBV18 to TRBJ2-3; 7 bases line up with TRBD1. From germline, CDR1 is KGHSH and CDR2 LQKENI. The ends lost 3 bases at V and 3 bases at J; junction bases unmatched: 3. The CDR3 extends over 14 amino acids. CDR3 DNA: TGTGCCAGCTCACCTCAACAGGGGACAGATACGCAGTATTTT. Amino acid sequence: CASSPQQGTDTQYF.

This clone was recorded a few times. This sequence joins TRBV6-5 and TRBJ2-7; TRBD2 matches 7 bases. Germline V CDR1 and CDR2: MNHEY, SVGAGI. The CDR3 loop spans 15 amino acids. V dropped 2 bases and J dropped 3; count of bases not matched to a gene: 7. The CDR3 DNA reads as TGTGCCAGCAGTTACGTACCCGGGACTAACTACGAGCAGTACTTC. Translating it yields CASSYVPGTNYEQYF.

The chain carries TRBV7-2 and TRBJ2-1; D perhaps matches TRBD1 (5 bases). The V gene lost 5 bases and the J gene lost 7 bases, with 12 bases spanning the gap. CDR3 length: 13 amino acids. From germline, CDR1 is SGHTA and CDR2 FQGNSA. CDR3 residues: CASSTGPGNEQFF. The CDR3 region has the DNA TGTGCCAGCAGCACAGGCCCCGGGAATGAGCAGTTCTTC.

The genes are TRBV7-3 and TRBJ2-2; weak D call: TRBD2 (6 bases). The CDR3 is 13 amino acids. Germline V gene data show CDR1 as SGHTA and CDR2 as FQGTGA. V lost 4 bases and J lost 7, with 10 bases in between. CDR3 region: CASSWGENGELFF. Here the CDR3 DNA reads TGTGCCAGCAGCTGGGGGGAAAACGGGGAGCTGTTTTTT.

This clone was seen a few times. V and J are TRBV6-1 and TRBJ2-5, with 8 positions matching TRBD1. The J segment lost 5 bases and the V segment lost 7 bases, leaving 6 bases of the junction unmatched. Germline loops: CDR1 MNHNS, CDR2 SASEGT. This CDR3 is 13 amino acids long. The CDR3 DNA reads TGTGCCAGCACCCCAGGGGGCCGGGAGACCCAGTACTTC. As protein: CASTPGGRETQYF.

This rearrangement joins TRBV7-9 to TRBJ1-2; no clear D. Germline-derived CDR1 and CDR2 are SEHNR and FQNEAQ (reference sequence). The V gene lost 2 bases and the J gene lost 1 base, with 11 bases spanning the gap. This CDR3 is built from 15 residues. CDR3 sequence (DNA): TGTGCCAGCAGCTTACCAGGCGCCTTTAACTATGGCTACACCTTC. Its protein product is CASSLPGAFNYGYTF.

The gene calls are TRBV7-2 and TRBJ1-1; 7 bases align to TRBD1. Germline V CDR1 and CDR2: SGHTA, FQGNSA. The V gene end was trimmed by 5 bases and the J gene end by 6 bases; junction bases not matched to a gene: 12. This CDR3 is 15 amino acids long. In DNA, the CDR3 is TGTGCCAGCAGCGTCACTGGGGACAGCGCCGCTGAAGCTTTCTTT. This gives the protein CASSVTGDSAAEAFF.

The rearrangement joins TRBV20-1 to TRBJ2-7; no firm D call. Germline CDR1 reads DFQATT; CDR2 reads SNEGSKA (reference sequence). The CDR3 is 11 amino acids. Trimming took 4 bases from V and 3 from J, leaving 7 bases between them. The CDR3 coding sequence is TGCAGTGCTAAACAGAACTACGAGCAGTACTTC. It specifies CSAKQNYEQYF.

This clone was observed a few times. This chain connects TRBV6-5 to TRBJ2-5, with D unclear. The CDR3 is made up of 13 amino acids. With 10 bases removed from V and 1 base from J, the gap between germline ends came to 13 bases. CDR1 and CDR2 from the germline V gene are MNHEY and SVGAGI. DNA of the CDR3: TGTGCCACCGCCGTGCTATTCCAAGAGACCCAGTACTTC. It specifies CATAVLFQETQYF.

Details on this clone: The junction departs from the called germline gene at one end, perhaps through a read error. The V call is TRBV7-9, the J call TRBJ2-5; possibly TRBD2 for D (6 bases). Per the germline V gene, CDR1 is SEHNR and CDR2 is FQNEAQ (reference sequence). This CDR3 has 12 amino acids. CDR3 in amino acids: CASSPFKLAVDF. The CDR3 DNA follows: TGTGCCAGCAGCCCCTTTAAACTAGCCGTCGACTTC.